This TCR beta chain was sequenced for a study of shared clonotypes between healthy human individuals. Libraries were prepared by immunoSEQ multiplex PCR; TCRdb keeps only in-frame clonotypes and omits some of them. The table has 1.6 million or so clones, roughly 96% seen once; the top ten hold 0.95% to 1.5%. Germline CDR1 is SGHDN and CDR2 is FVKESK. The CDR3 is 21 amino acids. The ends were cut back, 0 bases at V and 5 bases at J, with 29 bases in the middle. The sequence was collected from a man between 25 and 39 years old in good health. The rearrangement links TRBV14 to TRBJ2-1; D gene unclear. The sample taken for sequencing was naive CD4+ T cells sorted from blood. The subset: CD45RA+ positively selected. CDR3 nucleotide sequence: TGTGCCAGCAGCCAAGAAACTCCGTATCCGAACCGTATTGGACCTAACAATGAGCAGTTCTTC. It translates to CASSQETPYPNRIGPNNEQFF.